The subject of this entry is one TCR beta chain. As yet, its antigen is unknown. Data came from immunoSEQ multiplex PCR; TCRdb stores just in-frame clones and leaves some out. The sample carries tens of thousands of clones, 96% recorded once. The data stem from a study of cytomegalovirus exposure and HLA in healthy donors. Study-wide background: According to later analysis, the same platform produced the 120 validation and 600 to 800 first-cohort repertoires.

Whole-study results and caveats: A classifier reportedly called cytomegalovirus status with high sensitivity and specificity. TCR sequences were mostly rare, though some public TCRs occurred in many donors.

Germline-derived CDR1 and CDR2 are GTSNPN and SVGIG (reference sequence). V was pared by 5 bases and J by 0 bases, with 5 bases of the junction left unmatched. The CDR3 contains 14 residues. Sequencing was done on a sample of PBMCs. The TCR was taken from a young man in good health and CMV-seronegative. The gene calls are TRBV30 and TRBJ1-1; the match to TRBD1 covers 8 bases. The CDR3 here is CAWGQGTMNTEAFF. The CDR3 nucleotides read TGTGCCTGGGGACAGGGAACAATGAACACTGAAGCTTTCTTT.